The subject of this entry is one T cell receptor (beta chain). The TCRbeta library incorporated unique molecular identifiers. One entry per CDR3 protein results from TCRdb running MiXCR on the PCR reads. The sample consists of around 450,000 distinct CDR3 sequences, about 17% of them appearing once. The germline V and J ends were trimmed by 4 bases and 2 bases, with 15 bases remaining between them. The V gene's germline CDR1 is SGHTA and CDR2 FQGNSA. There are 16 residues in the CDR3. The data are from a study of T-cell reconstitution after alpha-beta-depleted transplantation in children. The specimen was PBMCs, mostly from graft donor cells, collected 360 days after TCRalphabeta/CD19-depleted stem cell transplant. V usage is TRBV7-2 and J usage is TRBJ1-5; possibly TRBD1 for D (6 bases). The clonotype originates from a boy in the first two years of life who had a stem cell transplant for Wiskott-Aldrich syndrome, so the T cells may come from the graft donor. The CDR3 DNA sequence: TGTGCCAGCAGCTCCCAGTGGGCAGGGGGCAATCAGCCCCAGCATTTT. Its translation: CASSSQWAGGNQPQHF. Full variable domain (missing parts from reference TRBV7-2 and TRBJ1-5): GAGVSQSPSNKVTEKGKDVELRCDPISGHTALYWYRQSLGQGLEFLIYFQGNSAPDKSGLPSDRFSAERTGGSVSTLTIQRTQQEDSAVYLCASSSQWAGGNQPQHFGDGTRLSIL.